This T cell receptor beta chain derives from a study of shared clonotypes between healthy human individuals. Repertoires were generated with immunoSEQ multiplex PCR, while TCRdb's copy carries only in-frame clones and drops some. The repertoire holds about 730,000 clones, 72% seen once, with 1.8% in the top ten. Germline CDR1 and CDR2: SGHNT and YENEEA. CDR3 size: 15 residues. Between the trimmed V and J ends, which lost 4 bases and 2 bases, there was a span of 12 bases. The J gene is TRBJ2-1, the V gene TRBV11-3, with a tentative D call TRBD2 (6 bases). The receptor's source is a woman aged 30 to 39 in good health. Sequencing was done on a sample of memory CD4+ T cells sorted from blood. Subset: CD45RA-negative fraction. The CDR3 DNA sequence: TGTGCCAGCAGCTCAGGACTAAGTACCTACAATGAGCAGTTCTTC. It translates to CASSSGLSTYNEQFF.